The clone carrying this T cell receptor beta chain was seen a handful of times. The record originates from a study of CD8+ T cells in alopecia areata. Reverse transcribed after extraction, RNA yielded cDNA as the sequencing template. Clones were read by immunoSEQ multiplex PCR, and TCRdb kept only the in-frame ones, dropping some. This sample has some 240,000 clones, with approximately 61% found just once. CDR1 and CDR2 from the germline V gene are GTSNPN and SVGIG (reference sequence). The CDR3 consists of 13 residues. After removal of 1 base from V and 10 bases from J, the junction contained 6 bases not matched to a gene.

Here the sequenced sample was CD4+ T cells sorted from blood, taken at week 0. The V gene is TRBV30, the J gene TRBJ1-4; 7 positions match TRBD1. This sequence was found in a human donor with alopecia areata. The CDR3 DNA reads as TGTGCCTGGAGTGGGACAGGTGGCGTAAAACTGTTTTTT. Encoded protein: CAWSGTGGVKLFF.